One sample yielded the 3 T cell receptor beta chains listed below, sequenced in a study of PD-1 blockade in classical Hodgkin lymphoma. The patients all showed relapse after autologous stem cell transplantation, while their brentuximab vedotin exposure varied. Produced via immunoSEQ multiplex PCR; TCRdb's table is partial and in-frame only. The data contain approximately 26,000 clones, around 80% of them singletons. This specimen was peripheral blood mononuclear cells (PBMCs), taken before the second cycle of nivolumab. Every receptor here comes from a human donor with classical Hodgkin lymphoma.

The genes are TRBV10-2 and TRBJ2-2, with 7 bases that match TRBD2. The germline CDR1 and CDR2 sequences are WSHSY and SAAADI. The CDR3 contains 15 residues. V was pared by 1 base and J by 6 bases, with 5 bases of the junction left unmatched. For the CDR3, the DNA is TGCGCCAGCAGTGAGTGGGAGCGGGAATCCGGGGAGCTGTTTTTT. It encodes CASSEWERESGELFF.

The chain's CDR3 is CASSYRDRGHEQYF. The CDR3 DNA is TGTGCCAGCAGTTACCGGGACAGGGGCCACGAGCAGTACTTC. The rearrangement uses TRBV28 and TRBJ2-7; 10 positions match TRBD1. The CDR3 runs to 14 residues. With 4 bases clipped from V and 5 bases from J, the junction kept 5 bases outside the gene matches. Germline lookup yields CDR1 MDHEN and CDR2 SYDVKM.

The chain couples TRBV7-2 to TRBJ2-7, with D maybe TRBD1 (5 bases). The CDR3 has 14 residues. Germline V gene lookup returns CDR1 SGHTA and CDR2 FQGNSA. V lost 0 bases and J 2 bases, leaving 8 bases between the germline ends. CDR3 amino acids: CASSLALGAYEQYF. The CDR3 DNA sequence: TGTGCCAGCAGCTTAGCGCTAGGGGCCTACGAGCAGTACTTC.